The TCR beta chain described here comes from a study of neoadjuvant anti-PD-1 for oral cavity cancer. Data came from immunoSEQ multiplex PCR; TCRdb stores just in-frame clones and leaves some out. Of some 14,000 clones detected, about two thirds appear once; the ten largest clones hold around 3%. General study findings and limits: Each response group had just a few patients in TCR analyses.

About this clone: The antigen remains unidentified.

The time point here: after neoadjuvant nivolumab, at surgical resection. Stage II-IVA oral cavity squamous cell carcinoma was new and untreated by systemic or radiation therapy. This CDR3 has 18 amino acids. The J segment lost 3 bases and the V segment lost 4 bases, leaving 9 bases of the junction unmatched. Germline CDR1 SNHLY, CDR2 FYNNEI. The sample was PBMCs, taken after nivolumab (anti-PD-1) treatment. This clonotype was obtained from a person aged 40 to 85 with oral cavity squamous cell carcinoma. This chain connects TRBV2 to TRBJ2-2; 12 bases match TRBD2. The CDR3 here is CASSGSLAGGGDTGELFF. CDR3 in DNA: TGTGCCAGCAGTGGGTCCCTAGCGGGAGGGGGCGACACCGGGGAGCTGTTTTTT.